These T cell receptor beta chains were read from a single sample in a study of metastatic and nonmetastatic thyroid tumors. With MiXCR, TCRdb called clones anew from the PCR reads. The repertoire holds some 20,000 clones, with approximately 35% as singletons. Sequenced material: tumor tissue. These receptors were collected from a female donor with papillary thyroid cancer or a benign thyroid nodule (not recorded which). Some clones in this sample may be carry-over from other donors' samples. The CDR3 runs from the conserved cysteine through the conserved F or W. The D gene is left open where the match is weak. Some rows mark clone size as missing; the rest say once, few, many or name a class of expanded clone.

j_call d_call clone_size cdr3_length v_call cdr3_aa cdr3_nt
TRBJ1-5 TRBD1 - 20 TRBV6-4 CASSDSSTRDRDGGNQPQHF TGTGCCAGCAGTGACTCGAGCACCCGGGACAGGGATGGGGGCAATCAGCCCCAGCATTTT
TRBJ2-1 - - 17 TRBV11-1 CASSPLGGDGRTSKQFF TGTGCCAGCAGCCCACTAGGAGGAGACGGACGGACATCAAAGCAGTTCTTC
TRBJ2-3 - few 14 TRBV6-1 CASSDGSGTDTQYF TGTGCCAGCAGTGACGGGAGCGGCACAGATACGCAGTATTTT
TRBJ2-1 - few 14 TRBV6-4 CASSVWIIDNEQFF TGTGCCAGCAGTGTATGGATCATAGACAATGAGCAGTTCTTC
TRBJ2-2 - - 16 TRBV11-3 CASSLVKGLFTGELFF TGTGCCAGCAGCTTAGTTAAGGGTCTCTTCACCGGGGAGCTGTTTTTT
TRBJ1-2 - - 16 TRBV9 CASSVGQDRGYYGYTF TGTGCTAGCAGCGTAGGTCAGGACAGAGGCTACTATGGCTACACCTTC
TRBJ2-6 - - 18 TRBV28 CASSFPQGGRAGANVLTF TGTGCCAGCAGTTTCCCCCAGGGGGGGAGGGCTGGGGCCAACGTCCTGACTTTC
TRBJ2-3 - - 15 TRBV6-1 CASSGAGFNTDTQYF TGTGCCAGCAGTGGAGCGGGCTTCAACACAGATACGCAGTATTTT
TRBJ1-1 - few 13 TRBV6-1 CASSDRVNTEAFF TGTGCCAGCAGTGACAGGGTGAACACTGAAGCTTTCTTT
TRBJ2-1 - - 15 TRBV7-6 CASSFHNSRSNEQFF TGTGCCAGCAGCTTTCACAACAGTCGGAGTAATGAGCAGTTCTTC
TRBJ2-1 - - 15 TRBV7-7 CASSLGRGSYNEQFF TGTGCTAGCAGCTTAGGAAGGGGCTCCTACAATGAGCAGTTCTTC
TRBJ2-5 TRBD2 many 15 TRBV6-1 CASSLTSGIGETQYF TGTGCCAGCAGTTTGACTAGCGGGATAGGAGAGACCCAGTACTTC
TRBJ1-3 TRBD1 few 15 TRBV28 CASSRQGNAGNTIYF TGTGCCAGCAGCCGACAGGGCAACGCTGGAAACACCATATATTTT
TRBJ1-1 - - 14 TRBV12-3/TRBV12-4 CASSFTDKNTEAFF TGTGCCAGCAGTTTCACGGACAAGAACACTGAAGCTTTCTTT
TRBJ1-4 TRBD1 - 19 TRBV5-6 CASTLWGDRESGTNEKLFF TGTGCCAGCACCCTCTGGGGGGACAGGGAGTCTGGAACTAATGAAAAACTGTTTTTT
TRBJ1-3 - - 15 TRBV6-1 CASSAGRLSGNTIYF TGTGCCAGCAGTGCGGGGCGGCTCTCTGGAAACACCATATATTTT
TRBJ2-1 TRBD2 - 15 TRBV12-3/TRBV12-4 CASSLGGRPYNEQFF TGTGCCAGCAGTCTTGGCGGGAGACCCTACAATGAGCAGTTCTTC
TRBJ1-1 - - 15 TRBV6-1 CASSEISAGNTEAFF TGTGCCAGCAGTGAAATCTCCGCAGGGAACACTGAAGCTTTCTTT
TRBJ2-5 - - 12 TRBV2 CASSVLAETQYF TGTGCCAGCAGTGTCCTAGCAGAGACCCAGTACTTC
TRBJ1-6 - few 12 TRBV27 CASSFANSPLHF TGTGCCAGCAGTTTCGCTAATTCACCCCTCCACTTT
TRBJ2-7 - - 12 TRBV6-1 CASRDTWIKQYF TGTGCCAGCAGGGACACGTGGATCAAGCAGTACTTC
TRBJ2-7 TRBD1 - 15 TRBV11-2 CASSLGQGASYEQYF TGTGCCAGCAGCTTAGGACAGGGCGCCTCCTACGAGCAGTACTTC
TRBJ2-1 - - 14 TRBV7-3 CASSLECCNNEQFF TGTGCCAGCAGCTTAGAGTGTTGCAACAATGAGCAGTTCTTC
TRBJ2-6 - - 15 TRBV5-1 CASSLEEAGANVLTF TGCGCCAGCAGCTTGGAGGAGGCTGGGGCCAACGTCCTGACTTTC
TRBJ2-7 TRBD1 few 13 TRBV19 CASSRDREVEQYF TGTGCCAGTAGCCGGGACAGGGAAGTTGAGCAGTACTTC
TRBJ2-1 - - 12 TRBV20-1 CSARSPYNEQFF TGCAGTGCTAGGTCTCCTTACAATGAGCAGTTCTTC
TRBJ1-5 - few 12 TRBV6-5 CASSYFNQPQHF TGTGCCAGCAGTTACTTCAATCAGCCCCAGCATTTT
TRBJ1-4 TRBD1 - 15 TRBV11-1 CASSPRPGQGEKLFF TGTGCCAGCAGCCCAAGGCCGGGACAGGGCGAAAAACTGTTTTTT
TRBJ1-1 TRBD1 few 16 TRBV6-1 CASHTGQGALGTEAFF TGTGCCAGTCATACCGGACAGGGGGCGCTGGGCACTGAAGCTTTCTTT
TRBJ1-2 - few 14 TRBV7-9 CASSLVTAPYGYTF TGTGCCAGCAGCTTAGTCACAGCTCCCTATGGCTACACCTTC
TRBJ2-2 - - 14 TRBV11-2 CASSLTSGAGELFF TGTGCCAGCAGCTTGACGTCAGGGGCCGGGGAGCTGTTTTTT
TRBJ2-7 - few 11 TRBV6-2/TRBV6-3 CASRHLDEQYF TGTGCCAGCAGGCACCTAGACGAGCAGTACTTC
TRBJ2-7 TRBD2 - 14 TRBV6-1 CASSPGTRNYEQYF TGTGCCAGCAGTCCCGGGACTAGGAATTACGAGCAGTACTTC
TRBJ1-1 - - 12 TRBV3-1 CASSQRPSEAFF TGTGCCAGCAGCCAAAGGCCCTCTGAAGCTTTCTTT
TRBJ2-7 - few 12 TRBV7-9 CASSFWAYEQYF TGTGCCAGCAGCTTTTGGGCCTACGAGCAGTACTTC
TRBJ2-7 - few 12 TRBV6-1 CASSPNSYEQYF TGTGCCAGCAGCCCCAACTCCTACGAGCAGTACTTC
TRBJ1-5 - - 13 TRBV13 CASSLGRAQPQHF TGTGCCAGCAGCTTGGGCAGGGCCCAGCCCCAGCATTTT
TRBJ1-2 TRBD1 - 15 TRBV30 CASSGTGALRDGYTF TGTGCCTCGTCCGGGACAGGGGCCTTAAGGGATGGCTACACCTTC
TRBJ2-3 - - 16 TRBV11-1 CASSLAPGEGTDTQYF TGTGCCAGCAGCTTAGCGCCAGGGGAGGGAACAGATACGCAGTATTTT